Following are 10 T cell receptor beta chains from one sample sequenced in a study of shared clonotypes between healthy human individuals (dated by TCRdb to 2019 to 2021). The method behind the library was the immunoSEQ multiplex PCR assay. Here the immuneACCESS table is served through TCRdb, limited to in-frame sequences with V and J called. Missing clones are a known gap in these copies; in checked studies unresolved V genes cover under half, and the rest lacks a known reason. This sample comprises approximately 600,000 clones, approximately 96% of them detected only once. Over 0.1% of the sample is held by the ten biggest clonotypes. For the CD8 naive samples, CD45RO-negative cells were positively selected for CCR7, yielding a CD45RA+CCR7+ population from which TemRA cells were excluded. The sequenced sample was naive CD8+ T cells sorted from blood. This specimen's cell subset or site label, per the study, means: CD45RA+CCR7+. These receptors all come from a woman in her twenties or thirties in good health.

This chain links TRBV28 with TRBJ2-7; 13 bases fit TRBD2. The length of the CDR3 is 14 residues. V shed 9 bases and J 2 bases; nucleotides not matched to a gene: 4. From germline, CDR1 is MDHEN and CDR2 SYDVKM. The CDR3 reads CASIGTSGAYEQYF. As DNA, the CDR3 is TGTGCCAGTATTGGGACTAGCGGGGCCTACGAGCAGTACTTC.

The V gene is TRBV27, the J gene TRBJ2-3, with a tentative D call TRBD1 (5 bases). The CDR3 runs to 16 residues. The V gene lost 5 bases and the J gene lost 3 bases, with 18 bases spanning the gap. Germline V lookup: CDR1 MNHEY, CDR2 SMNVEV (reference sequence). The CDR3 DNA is TGTGCCAGCAGTCCGTTTAGCCAGGGCGGAACAGATACGCAGTATTTT. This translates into CASSPFSQGGTDTQYF.

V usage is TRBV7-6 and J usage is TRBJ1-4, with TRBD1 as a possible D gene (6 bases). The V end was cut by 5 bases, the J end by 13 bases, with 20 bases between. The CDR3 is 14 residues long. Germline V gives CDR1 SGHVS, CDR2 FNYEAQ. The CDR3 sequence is CASSPGVGTGALFF. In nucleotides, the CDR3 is TGTGCCAGCAGCCCTGGCGTAGGGACGGGGGCACTGTTTTTT.

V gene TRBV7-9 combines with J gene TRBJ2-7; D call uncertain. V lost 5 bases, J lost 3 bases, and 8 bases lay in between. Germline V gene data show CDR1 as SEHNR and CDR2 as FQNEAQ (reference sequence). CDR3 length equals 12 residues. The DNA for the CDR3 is TGTGCCAGCAGCACGGACCTCTACGAGCAGTACTTC. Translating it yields CASSTDLYEQYF.

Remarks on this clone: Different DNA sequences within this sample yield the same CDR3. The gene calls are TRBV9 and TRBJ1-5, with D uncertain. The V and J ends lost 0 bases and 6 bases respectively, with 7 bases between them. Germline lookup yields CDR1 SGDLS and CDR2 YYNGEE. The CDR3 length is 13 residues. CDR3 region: CASSVGGGQPQHF. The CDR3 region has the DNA TGTGCCAGCAGCGTAGGCGGCGGTCAGCCCCAGCATTTT.

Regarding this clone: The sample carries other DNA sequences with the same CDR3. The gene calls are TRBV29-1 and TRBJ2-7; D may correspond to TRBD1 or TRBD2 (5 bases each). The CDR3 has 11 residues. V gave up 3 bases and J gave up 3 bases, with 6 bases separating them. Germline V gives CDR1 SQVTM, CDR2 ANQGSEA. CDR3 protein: CSVERGYEQYF. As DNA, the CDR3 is TGCAGCGTTGAGAGGGGCTACGAGCAGTACTTC.

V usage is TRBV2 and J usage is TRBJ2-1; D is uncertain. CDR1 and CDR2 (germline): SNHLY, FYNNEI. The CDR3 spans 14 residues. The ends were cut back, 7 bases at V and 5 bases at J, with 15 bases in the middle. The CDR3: CASKNPNYNNEQFF. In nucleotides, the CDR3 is TGTGCCAGCAAAAACCCTAACTATAACAATGAGCAGTTCTTC.

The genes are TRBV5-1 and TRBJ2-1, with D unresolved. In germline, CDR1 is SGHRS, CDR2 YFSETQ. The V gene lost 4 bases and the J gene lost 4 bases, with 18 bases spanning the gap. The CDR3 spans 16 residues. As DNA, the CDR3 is TGCGCCAGCAGCGTTCTGACCCAGCCCCGGTACAATGAGCAGTTCTTC. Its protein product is CASSVLTQPRYNEQFF. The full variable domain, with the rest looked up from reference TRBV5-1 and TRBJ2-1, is KAGVTQTPRYLIKTRGQQVTLSCSPISGHRSVSWYQQTPGQGLQFLFEYFSETQRNKGNFPGRFSGRQFSNSRSEMNVSTLELGDSALYLCASSVLTQPRYNEQFFGPGTRLTVL.

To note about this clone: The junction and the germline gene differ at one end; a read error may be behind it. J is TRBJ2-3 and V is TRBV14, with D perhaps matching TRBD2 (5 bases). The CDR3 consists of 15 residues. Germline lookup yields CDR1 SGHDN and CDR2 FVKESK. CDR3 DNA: TGTGCCAGCAGTCAAGTGATCGGGATTCCAGATACGCAGTATTTT. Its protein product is CASSQVIGIPDTQYF.

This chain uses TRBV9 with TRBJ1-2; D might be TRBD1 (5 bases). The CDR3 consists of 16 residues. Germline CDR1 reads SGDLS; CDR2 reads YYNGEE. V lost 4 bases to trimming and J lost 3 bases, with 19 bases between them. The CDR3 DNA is TGTGCCAGCAGCCCAGGCGTAGGGACCAAGGACTATGGCTACACCTTC. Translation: CASSPGVGTKDYGYTF.